The text below deals with one T cell receptor (beta chain). These data belong to a study of sequential checkpoint blockade in melanoma. The overall study: Patients were randomized 1:1 to nivolumab-then-ipilimumab or ipilimumab-then-nivolumab first-line. Each arm's sequence ended with maintenance nivolumab.

Regarding treatment: randomized to nivolumab then ipilimumab (arm A) or the reverse (arm B). No patient had prior DNA-damaging chemotherapy. Sorted cells were live CD3+CD8+, lacking CD19 and CD56, from PBMCs. Sequenced by immunoSEQ multiplex PCR; TCRdb stores in-frame clones only, minus some. The sample shows approximately 21,000 clones, 80% to 90% of them seen only once. With 4 bases clipped from V and 7 bases from J, the junction kept 19 bases outside the gene matches. CDR3 length: 19 amino acids. CDR1 and CDR2 (germline): SGHNT, YYREEE (reference sequence). Here the sequenced sample was CD8+ T cells sorted from blood (inferred from file names), taken from a patient given nivolumab and ipilimumab in sequence. The chain has TRBV5-4 and TRBJ2-1, with 11 bases lining up with TRBD2. This TCR was recovered from a human donor with melanoma. Written as DNA, the CDR3 is TGTGCCAGCAGCCGTTCTGATTTAGCGGGGGGGCCCTCGGGTAATGAGCAGTTCTTC. Its translation: CASSRSDLAGGPSGNEQFF.